Here is one T cell receptor (beta chain) with its context. The antigen is undetermined. This entry belongs to a study of Ad26.COV2.S vaccination and SARS-CoV-2 variants. Overall study context: The donor belonged to the COV1001 Ad26.COV2.S trial arm. Ad26.COV2.S given intramuscularly, once or twice 56 days apart. Study conclusions and caveats: Assessments of TCR breadth and depth may have underestimated the total T cell responses.

The repertoire was sequenced with immunoSEQ multiplex PCR; TCRdb's copy has only in-frame clones and lacks some. The data contain hundreds of thousands of clones, about 88% of them singletons. Treatment of the sample: over 15 received Ad26.COV2.S at low or high dose, single or two shots; about 5 received placebo; per-sample allocation not given. Specimen acquisition occurred on day 63 following the initial vaccine or placebo injection. The clonotype comes from a person aged 18-60 years who received the Ad26.COV2.S COVID-19 vaccine or a placebo. Sequenced here: peripheral blood, sampled in a trial of Ad26.COV2.S vaccine versus placebo.

The CDR3 protein is CASSVAGAGHNYGYTF. The DNA for the CDR3 is TGTGCCAGCAGCGTAGCAGGGGCAGGGCATAACTATGGCTACACCTTC. V gene TRBV9 combines with J gene TRBJ1-2, with D perhaps matching TRBD1 (6 bases). The V gene lost 0 bases and the J gene lost 1 base, with 13 bases spanning the gap. This CDR3 region has 16 residues. CDR1 SGDLS and CDR2 YYNGEE come from the germline V gene.